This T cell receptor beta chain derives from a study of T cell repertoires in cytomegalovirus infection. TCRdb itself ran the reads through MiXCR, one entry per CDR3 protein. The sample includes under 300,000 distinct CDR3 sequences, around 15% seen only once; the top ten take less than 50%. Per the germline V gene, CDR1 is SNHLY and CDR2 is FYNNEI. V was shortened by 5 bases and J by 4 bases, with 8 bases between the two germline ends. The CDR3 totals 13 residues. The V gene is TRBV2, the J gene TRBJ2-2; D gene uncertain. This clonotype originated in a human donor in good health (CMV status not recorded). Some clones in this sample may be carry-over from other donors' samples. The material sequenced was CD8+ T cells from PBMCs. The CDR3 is CASSLTTTGELFF. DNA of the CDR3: TGTGCCAGCAGTTTGACAACCACCGGGGAGCTGTTTTTT.